The rows below give T cell receptor beta chains drawn from one sample of a study of T and B cells in COVID-19 patients. TCRdb fed the multiplex PCR reads into MiXCR, producing one record per CDR3 protein. This sample has about 6,400 distinct CDR3 sequences, with about a quarter found just once. Specimen: blood. The receptor set was obtained from a human donor with active COVID-19. The CDR3 runs from the conserved cysteine through the conserved F or W. A D gene is named only where the DNA matches it firmly. A clone size is listed for some rows: how often the clone was seen (once, few, many), or a class if it is expanded.

V,D,J,size,CDR3,DNA
TRBV13,TRBD2,TRBJ2-4,medium-sized,CASSPRLAGALLAKNIQYF,TGTGCCAGCAGCCCACGACTAGCGGGGGCCCTCTTAGCCAAAAACATTCAGTACTTC
TRBV20-1,TRBD2,TRBJ2-1,few,CSARSQNRTSGVSEQFF,TGCAGTGCTAGATCCCAAAATCGGACTAGCGGGGTCAGTGAGCAGTTCTTC
TRBV6-5,.,TRBJ1-4,medium-sized,CASSYTEGGKLFF,TGTGCCAGCAGTTACACCGAAGGGGGAAAACTGTTTTTT
TRBV18,TRBD1,TRBJ1-6,medium-sized,CASSQGGYSPLHF,TGTGCCAGCTCACAAGGGGGCTATTCACCCCTCCACTTT
TRBV7-2,TRBD1,TRBJ2-5,.,CASSLAGQQETQYF,TGTGCCAGCAGCTTAGCGGGACAGCAAGAGACCCAGTACTTC
TRBV7-2,.,TRBJ1-6,.,CASSLQGRHSPLHF,TGTGCCAGCAGCCTGCAGGGCAGACATTCACCCCTCCACTTT
TRBV27,.,TRBJ2-1,medium-sized,CATRGAASSYNEQFF,TGTGCCACAAGAGGGGCGGCTAGCTCCTACAATGAGCAGTTCTTC
TRBV7-6,TRBD2,TRBJ2-1,once,CASSLAGSGNAYNEQFF,TGTGCCAGCAGCTTAGCGGGTAGCGGGAATGCCTACAATGAGCAGTTCTTC
TRBV19,.,TRBJ1-4,medium-sized,CASSNQHTNEKLFF,TGTGCCAGTAGCAATCAGCACACTAATGAAAAACTGTTTTTT
TRBV5-6,.,TRBJ2-1,medium-sized,CASSLRPDDSYNEQFF,TGTGCCAGCAGCCTCCGTCCTGATGACTCCTACAATGAGCAGTTCTTC
TRBV13,TRBD2,TRBJ2-1,few,CASSLVRGGSSPEQFF,TGTGCCAGCAGCTTAGTACGGGGGGGATCCTCGCCTGAGCAGTTCTTC
TRBV20-1,.,TRBJ1-4,.,CSARDQTGRGNEKLFF,TGCAGTGCTAGAGATCAGACAGGCCGGGGTAATGAAAAACTGTTTTTT
TRBV29-1,.,TRBJ2-1,large,CSVGQKSSYNEQFF,TGCAGCGTTGGACAGAAGAGCTCCTACAATGAGCAGTTCTTC
TRBV11-1,TRBD1,TRBJ1-1,few,CASSLTGGVTEAFF,TGTGCCAGCAGCTTAACAGGGGGTGTTACTGAAGCTTTCTTT
TRBV19,TRBD1,TRBJ2-7,medium-sized,CASSIPGQGIYEQYF,TGTGCCAGTAGTATACCCGGACAGGGGATCTACGAGCAGTACTTC
TRBV7-6,.,TRBJ1-3,.,CASSPGLRSGNTIYF,TGTGCCAGCAGCCCGGGACTCCGCTCTGGAAACACCATATATTTT
TRBV6-5,.,TRBJ2-7,.,CASSIAGVGWEQYF,TGTGCCAGCAGTATCGCAGGGGTTGGGTGGGAGCAGTACTTC
TRBV24-1,.,TRBJ1-1,few,CATSDLQRGANTEAFF,TGTGCCACCAGTGATTTGCAACGCGGGGCTAACACTGAAGCTTTCTTT
TRBV5-1,TRBD1,TRBJ1-5,.,CASSWGDRGPNQPQHF,TGCGCCAGCAGCTGGGGGGACAGGGGGCCAAATCAGCCCCAGCATTTT
TRBV5-4,.,TRBJ2-7,medium-sized,CASRRQDLGEQYF,TGTGCCAGCAGGAGACAGGACTTGGGGGAGCAGTACTTC
TRBV27,TRBD1,TRBJ2-6,medium-sized,CASSLRQGSSGANVLTF,TGTGCCAGCAGTTTAAGACAGGGGAGCTCTGGGGCCAACGTCCTGACTTTC
TRBV4-3,TRBD1,TRBJ2-7,.,CASKPGQGANEQYF,TGCGCCAGCAAACCGGGACAGGGGGCTAACGAGCAGTACTTC
TRBV20-1,.,TRBJ1-4,.,CSARDGKGSEKLFF,TGCAGTGCTAGAGACGGGAAGGGAAGTGAAAAACTGTTTTTT
TRBV5-6,.,TRBJ1-1,medium-sized,CASRGGRMNTEAFF,TGTGCCAGCAGGGGGGGCAGGATGAACACTGAAGCTTTCTTT
TRBV15,.,TRBJ1-4,medium-sized,CATSRQINEKLFF,TGTGCCACCAGCAGACAGATTAATGAAAAACTGTTTTTT
TRBV27,.,TRBJ1-3,medium-sized,CASGQTALGNTIYF,TGTGCCAGCGGGCAGACAGCGCTAGGAAACACCATATATTTT
TRBV6-4,TRBD1,TRBJ1-2,few,CASSDFRTGRYTF,TGTGCCAGCAGTGACTTTCGGACAGGACGCTACACCTTC
TRBV6-1,.,TRBJ1-6,medium-sized,CASSELRGLNSPLHF,TGTGCCAGCAGTGAACTCCGGGGTCTAAATTCACCCCTCCACTTT
TRBV12-3/TRBV12-4,.,TRBJ2-6,medium-sized,CASTTGGRYGGYGANVLTF,TGTGCCAGCACCACCGGAGGTCGGTATGGGGGTTATGGGGCCAACGTCCTGACTTTC
TRBV6-2/TRBV6-3,.,TRBJ2-2,medium-sized,CASSSTRGTGELFF,TGTGCCAGCAGTTCTACGAGGGGGACCGGGGAGCTGTTTTTT
TRBV20-1,.,TRBJ1-6,.,CSASEQYNSPLHF,TGCAGTGCTTCTGAGCAGTATAATTCACCCCTCCACTTT
TRBV18,.,TRBJ2-7,medium-sized,CASSRGASTYEQYF,TGTGCCAGCTCCCGCGGGGCAAGCACCTACGAGCAGTACTTC
TRBV5-5,TRBD1,TRBJ1-5,few,CASSLTGGGQPQHF,TGTGCCAGCAGCTTGACAGGGGGTGGACAGCCCCAGCATTTT
TRBV19,.,TRBJ1-1,medium-sized,CASSMRQGGGRTEAFF,TGTGCCAGTAGTATGAGGCAGGGAGGAGGTAGAACTGAAGCTTTCTTT
TRBV5-6,.,TRBJ1-5,medium-sized,CASSLRSANQPQHF,TGTGCCAGCAGCCTTCGAAGTGCTAATCAGCCCCAGCATTTT
TRBV30,.,TRBJ1-2,medium-sized,CAWSVPSQRPVYYGYTF,TGTGCCTGGAGTGTACCCTCACAGAGACCTGTTTACTATGGCTACACCTTC
TRBV5-1,TRBD2,TRBJ2-3,.,CASSLGHSGGGTDTQYF,TGCGCCAGCAGCTTGGGACACAGCGGGGGAGGAACAGATACGCAGTATTTT
TRBV12-3/TRBV12-4,.,TRBJ1-4,medium-sized,CASSIGEKLFF,TGTGCCAGCAGTATCGGTGAAAAACTGTTTTTT
TRBV6-5,.,TRBJ2-5,medium-sized,CASSYRVQETQYF,TGTGCCAGCAGTTACAGAGTACAAGAGACCCAGTACTTC
TRBV6-6,.,TRBJ1-3,medium-sized,CASSWGSSGNTIYF,TGTGCCAGCAGTTGGGGAAGCTCTGGAAACACCATATATTTT
TRBV30,TRBD1,TRBJ1-1,few,CAWSVRQGGNTEAFF,TGTGCCTGGAGTGTAAGGCAGGGGGGAAACACTGAAGCTTTCTTT
TRBV5-6,.,TRBJ2-7,medium-sized,CASSSGSVGQYF,TGTGCCAGCAGCTCGGGAAGCGTTGGGCAGTACTTC
TRBV30,TRBD1,TRBJ1-6,medium-sized,CAWSPSGGRSPLHF,TGTGCCTGGAGCCCCTCAGGGGGCAGGTCACCCCTCCACTTT
TRBV5-5,TRBD2,TRBJ2-2,medium-sized,CASSLEWDGGRSNTGELFF,TGTGCCAGCAGCTTAGAGTGGGACGGGGGGAGGTCCAACACCGGGGAGCTGTTTTTT
TRBV5-6,TRBD2,TRBJ2-3,few,CASSSPLAGGPFLHSTDTQYF,TGTGCCAGCAGCTCCCCCTTGGCGGGGGGGCCGTTTCTTCACAGTACAGATACGCAGTATTTT
TRBV30,.,TRBJ1-6,medium-sized,CAWSGQGNSPLHF,TGTGCCTGGAGTGGTCAGGGGAATTCACCCCTCCACTTT
TRBV5-5,TRBD2,TRBJ2-7,medium-sized,CASSSQRGGYEQYF,TGTGCCAGCAGCTCGCAGCGGGGGGGCTACGAGCAGTACTTC
TRBV12-3/TRBV12-4,TRBD2,TRBJ2-1,few,CASSSSGGFVNEQFF,TGTGCCAGCAGTTCTAGCGGGGGATTCGTGAATGAGCAGTTCTTC
TRBV6-5,.,TRBJ2-3,few,CASIKDRRTDTQYF,TGTGCCAGTATTAAGGACCGCCGCACAGATACGCAGTATTTT
TRBV12-3/TRBV12-4,.,TRBJ2-7,medium-sized,CASSFGPGAYEQYF,TGTGCCAGCAGTTTTGGGCCAGGCGCCTACGAGCAGTACTTC
TRBV7-7,.,TRBJ2-2,.,CASSLGLNTGELFF,TGTGCCAGCAGCTTGGGACTGAACACCGGGGAGCTGTTTTTT
TRBV12-3/TRBV12-4,TRBD1,TRBJ2-1,medium-sized,CASGPGTGHNEQFF,TGTGCCAGCGGCCCCGGGACAGGGCACAATGAGCAGTTCTTC
TRBV20-1,.,TRBJ1-1,.,CSARDTPVNTEAFF,TGCAGTGCTAGAGATACACCCGTTAACACTGAAGCTTTCTTT
TRBV6-5,TRBD1,TRBJ1-3,once,CASRLIPPGTGAVGNTIYF,TGTGCCAGCAGACTCATACCCCCCGGGACAGGGGCAGTTGGAAACACCATATATTTT
TRBV19,.,TRBJ2-4,medium-sized,CASRDRKNIQYF,TGTGCCAGTCGGGACCGCAAAAACATTCAGTACTTC
TRBV30,TRBD1,TRBJ1-3,medium-sized,CAWMRDSARNTIYF,TGTGCCTGGATGCGGGACAGCGCCCGGAACACCATATATTTT